The 11 T cell receptor beta chains in this list originate from one sample, sequenced in a study of blood T cell repertoires in COVID-19. Measured with immunoSEQ multiplex PCR; TCRdb has only the in-frame clones, and not every one. This sample has hundreds of thousands of clones, with roughly 90% found just once. The material sequenced was peripheral blood. These receptors were collected from a woman aged 25 to 39 with acute or convalescent COVID-19.

The chain couples TRBV7-9 to TRBJ2-7; possible D gene TRBD1, 6 bases. V was shortened by 5 bases and J by 9 bases, with 20 bases between the two germline ends. The germline V gene has CDR1 SEHNR and CDR2 FQNEAQ (reference sequence). The CDR3 length is 14 residues. The CDR3, as DNA: TGTGCCAGCAGCCAGACCACTACAGGGCCTAGGCAGTACTTC. This sequence encodes CASSQTTTGPRQYF.

The genes are TRBV7-9 and TRBJ2-5, with 7 bases aligning to TRBD2. V shed 8 bases and J 2 bases; nucleotides not matched to a gene: 8. CDR1 is SEHNR and CDR2 is FQNEAQ in the germline V gene (reference sequence). The length of the CDR3 is 14 residues. CDR3 region: CASLRNGRQETQYF. CDR3 sequence (DNA): TGTGCCAGCCTCCGAAACGGGAGGCAAGAGACCCAGTACTTC.

This chain uses TRBV27 with TRBJ2-1; 13 positions agree with TRBD2. This CDR3 has 15 amino acids. Germline CDR1 MNHEY, CDR2 SMNVEV (reference sequence). Trimming cost V 6 bases and J 4 bases; bases outside gene matches: 3. The CDR3: CASSGTSGIYNEQFF. In DNA form, the CDR3 reads TGTGCCAGCAGCGGGACTAGCGGGATTTACAATGAGCAGTTCTTC.

The rearrangement links TRBV10-2 to TRBJ2-4; a possible D gene is TRBD1 (7 bases). Trimming stripped 0 bases from V and 2 bases from J, with 11 bases between. Germline CDR1 WSHSY, CDR2 SAAADI. The CDR3 is made up of 16 amino acids. This chain's CDR3 is CASSESTRGPKNIQYF. CDR3 in DNA: TGCGCCAGCAGTGAGTCGACTAGGGGGCCCAAAAACATTCAGTACTTC.

This sequence joins TRBV6-6 and TRBJ2-7; TRBD1 aligns across 10 bases. Losses at the gene ends were 7 bases for V and 5 bases for J; bases not matched to a gene: 11. Germline V CDR1 and CDR2: MNHNY, SVGAGI (reference sequence). This CDR3 region has 15 residues. CDR3 loop: CASTNLGGTGDEQYF. DNA for the CDR3: TGTGCCAGCACGAATTTGGGCGGGACAGGGGACGAGCAGTACTTC.

The gene calls are TRBV12-3 or TRBV12-4 and TRBJ2-1; possibly TRBD2 for D (7 bases). Trimming removed 4 bases at V and 8 bases at J, with 12 bases between. The CDR3 is made up of 13 amino acids. The CDR3 sequence is CASSSRGGDEQFF. The CDR3 DNA is TGTGCCAGCAGTTCCAGGGGAGGGGATGAGCAGTTCTTC.

This chain connects TRBV5-6 to TRBJ2-3; possibly TRBD2 for D (6 bases). This CDR3 is 12 amino acids long. V lost 4 bases, J lost 6 bases, and 9 bases lay in between. The V gene's germline CDR1 is SGHDT and CDR2 YYEEEE. The CDR3 DNA reads as TGTGCCAGCAGCGTTGGAGGGGATACGCAGTATTTT. This sequence encodes CASSVGGDTQYF.

The chain combines TRBV4-1 with TRBJ1-1; TRBD1 agrees at 7 bases. In germline, CDR1 is MGHRA, CDR2 YSYEKL. The CDR3 length is 14 residues. With V trimmed by 4 bases and J by 6 bases, 8 bases remained unmatched. The CDR3 bases are TGCGCCAGCAGCCGAGACAGGGTAGGGTCTGAAGCTTTCTTT. Translating gives CASSRDRVGSEAFF.

The chain uses TRBV18 and TRBJ2-1, with 13 positions matching TRBD2. Trimming removed 4 bases from V and 2 bases from J; junction bases left unmatched: 8. The CDR3 loop spans 18 amino acids. Per germline, CDR1 KGHSH and CDR2 LQKENI. The DNA for the CDR3 is TGTGCCAGCTCACGAGGACTAGCGGGGGCCTCCACCTACAATGAGCAGTTCTTC. It specifies CASSRGLAGASTYNEQFF. Together with reference TRBV18 and TRBJ2-1, the CDR3 gives the full variable domain: NAGVMQNPRHLVRRRGQEARLRCSPMKGHSHVYWYRQLPEEGLKFMVYLQKENIIDESGMPKERFSAEFPKEGPSILRIQQVVRGDSAAYFCASSRGLAGASTYNEQFFGPGTRLTVL.

The chain uses TRBV14 and TRBJ1-2; 8 bases agree with TRBD1. CDR3 length: 16 amino acids. Germline loops: CDR1 SGHDN, CDR2 FVKESK. The junction had 9 bases not matched to a gene; V was cut back by 4 bases and J by 2 bases. CDR3 protein: CASSRNYRGANYGYTF. The DNA for the CDR3 is TGTGCCAGCAGCCGAAATTACAGGGGGGCGAACTATGGCTACACCTTC.

This clone has just a few counts. The rearrangement joins TRBV7-2 to TRBJ1-2; 7 positions match TRBD1. Trimming cost V 3 bases and J 5 bases; bases outside gene matches: 3. This CDR3 is built from 13 residues. The germline V gene has CDR1 SGHTA and CDR2 FQGNSA. The DNA for the CDR3 is TGTGCCAGCAGCTTGGACAGGACTTATGGCTACACCTTC. Its protein product is CASSLDRTYGYTF.